The 19 T cell receptor beta chains reported below all come from one sample, sequenced in a study of cytomegalovirus exposure and HLA in healthy donors. Libraries were prepared by immunoSEQ multiplex PCR; TCRdb keeps only in-frame clonotypes and omits some of them. The profile shows over 250,000 clones, 65% to 90% of them singletons. The sample was PBMCs. The receptors stem from a woman between 18 and 29 years old in good health and CMV-seronegative.

This rearrangement joins TRBV19 to TRBJ2-3, with 8 bases matching TRBD1. Unmatched junction bases numbered 5, after V lost 3 bases and J lost 3 bases. Germline V lookup: CDR1 LNHDA, CDR2 SQIVND (reference sequence). This CDR3 is built from 15 residues. The CDR3 DNA is TGTGCCAGTAGTATTCTACAGGGGGATACAGATACGCAGTATTTT. This codes for CASSILQGDTDTQYF.

The genes are TRBV2 and TRBJ1-2; TRBD1 aligns across 10 bases. The CDR3 loop spans 14 amino acids. Per germline, CDR1 SNHLY and CDR2 FYNNEI. The V gene end was trimmed by 5 bases and the J gene end by 7 bases; junction bases not matched to a gene: 7. DNA of the CDR3: TGTGCCAGCAGTAGGGGGACAGGGGTTTTTGGCTACACCTTC. Protein: CASSRGTGVFGYTF.

This clone was seen ten or more times. The rearrangement links TRBV4-2 to TRBJ2-3; TRBD2 might be the D (5 bases). V lost 0 bases and J 4 bases, leaving 11 bases between the germline ends. CDR1 is LGHNA and CDR2 is YNFKEQ in the germline V gene. The CDR3 has 15 amino acids. The CDR3 nucleotides read TGTGCCAGCAGCCAAGAAGAGGGAGCAGCAGATACGCAGTATTTT. Protein sequence: CASSQEEGAADTQYF.

The rearrangement uses TRBV18 and TRBJ2-7; D may be TRBD1 (5 bases). The V end lost 3 bases, the J end lost 5 bases, and 11 bases lay between the germline ends. CDR3 length: 13 residues. Germline V gene sequence: CDR1 KGHSH, CDR2 LQKENI. DNA of the CDR3: TGTGCCAGCTCACCGCTCAGGGAACACGAGCAGTACTTC. Translated, it gives CASSPLREHEQYF.

This CDR3 reads CASSPRQGYEQYF. CDR3 bases: TGTGCCAGCTCCCCCCGGCAGGGCTACGAGCAGTACTTC. The chain combines TRBV27 with TRBJ2-7, with D maybe TRBD1 (5 bases). Germline CDR1 MNHEY, CDR2 SMNVEV (reference sequence). V was trimmed by 8 bases and J by 3 bases, leaving 14 bases between them. The CDR3 covers 13 residues.

This chain joins TRBV25-1 and TRBJ1-1, with 10 bases that match TRBD1. V was clipped by 5 bases and J by 5 bases; unmatched bases: 8. Germline V gene data show CDR1 as MGHDK and CDR2 as SYGVNS. The CDR3 runs to 15 residues. CDR3 in amino acids: CASSSRQGAGTEAFF. The CDR3, as DNA: TGTGCCAGCAGTTCCCGACAGGGGGCAGGGACTGAAGCTTTCTTT.

The count of this clone is one. The V gene is TRBV30, the J gene TRBJ1-1, with D uncertain. CDR3 length: 14 amino acids. The germline V gene encodes CDR1 GTSNPN and CDR2 SVGIG (reference sequence). V was shortened by 0 bases and J by 1 base, with 9 bases between the two germline ends. CDR3 sequence reads: CAWSVGRGNTEAFF. The CDR3 DNA sequence: TGTGCCTGGAGTGTAGGGCGGGGGAACACTGAAGCTTTCTTT. Full variable domain (rest looked up from reference TRBV30 and TRBJ1-1): SQTIHQWPATLVQPVGSPLSLECTVEGTSNPNLYWYRQAAGRGLQLLFYSVGIGQISSEVPQNLSASRPQDRQFILSSKKLLLSDSGFYLCAWSVGRGNTEAFFGQGTRLTVV.

This chain links TRBV6-1 with TRBJ1-1; TRBD1 agrees at 7 bases. J lost 4 bases, V lost 7 bases, and 6 bases had no gene match. CDR1 MNHNS and CDR2 SASEGT come from the germline V gene. There are 13 residues in the CDR3. The CDR3 region is CASISTGRTEAFF. CDR3 DNA: TGTGCCAGCATCTCGACAGGGCGCACTGAAGCTTTCTTT.

This rearrangement joins TRBV18 to TRBJ2-7; 10 bases match TRBD2. The germline V gene encodes CDR1 KGHSH and CDR2 LQKENI. V lost 6 bases to trimming and J lost 0 bases; unmatched junction nucleotides: 5. The length of the CDR3 is 15 residues. The CDR3 nucleotides read TGTGCCAGCTCCCCAGCTAGCGGGGGCTCCTACGAGCAGTACTTC. Encoded protein: CASSPASGGSYEQYF.

The chain employs TRBV28 and TRBJ1-2; D not resolved. Trimming left V 3 bases short and J 2 bases short, with 19 bases between. The CDR3 spans 17 residues. Germline values: CDR1 MDHEN, CDR2 SYDVKM. In DNA, the CDR3 is TGTGCCAGCAGTTTCCCGACAACCGGGAAGACCAACTATGGCTACACCTTC. Its protein product is CASSFPTTGKTNYGYTF.

The chain couples TRBV25-1 to TRBJ1-2; D not resolved. V was clipped by 4 bases and J by 5 bases, with 11 bases between them. This CDR3 has 13 residues. CDR1 is MGHDK, CDR2 SYGVNS, per germline. The CDR3 loop is CASSGGVLYGYTF. DNA for the CDR3: TGTGCCAGCAGTGGGGGAGTCCTTTATGGCTACACCTTC.

This chain links TRBV28 with TRBJ2-7; the D gene is possibly TRBD1 (6 bases). Deletions cut 5 bases from V and 2 bases from J, with 16 bases between. The CDR3 contains 15 residues. The germline gives CDR1 MDHEN, CDR2 SYDVKM. The CDR3 nucleotides are TGTGCCAGCAGTCCACACTTCAGGGGCGCCTACGAGCAGTACTTC. It encodes CASSPHFRGAYEQYF.

The rearrangement joins TRBV27 to TRBJ1-1; 7 positions match TRBD1. The CDR3 totals 15 residues. Per the germline V gene, CDR1 is MNHEY and CDR2 is SMNVEV (reference sequence). The V and J ends lost 5 bases and 0 bases, in that order; junction bases with no gene match: 6. In DNA, the CDR3 is TGTGCCAGCAGTCCCTTACAGGGGCTGAACACTGAAGCTTTCTTT. It translates to CASSPLQGLNTEAFF.

This rearrangement joins TRBV6-6 to TRBJ2-5, with TRBD2 identical over 7 bases. V lost 4 bases, J lost 5 bases, and 7 bases stayed unmatched. This CDR3 spans 14 amino acids. CDR1 is MNHNY, CDR2 SVGAGI, per germline (reference sequence). The CDR3 DNA sequence: TGTGCCAGCAGTTTCCAGGGAGGGGTGGAGACCCAGTACTTC. Translating it yields CASSFQGGVETQYF.

This clone was seen a handful of times. The chain's CDR3 is CASAGASGDQPQHF. DNA for the CDR3: TGTGCCAGCGCGGGGGCCTCGGGCGATCAGCCCCAGCATTTT. The chain is built from TRBV28 and TRBJ1-5; D perhaps matches TRBD1 (6 bases). The V gene lost 8 bases and the J gene lost 5 bases, with 16 bases spanning the gap. CDR1 is MDHEN and CDR2 is SYDVKM in the germline V gene. This CDR3 is 14 amino acids long.

About this clone itself: The sample has other DNA sequences that encode this CDR3 too. The rearrangement links TRBV13 to TRBJ1-2; 10 bases are a match to TRBD1. The germline gives CDR1 PRHDT, CDR2 FYEKMQ (reference sequence). CDR3 length equals 15 residues. J lost 7 bases, V lost 5 bases, and 10 bases had no gene match. The DNA for the CDR3 is TGTGCCAGCAGCCCCCGGGACAGGGGAATCGGTGGCTACACCTTC. Its protein product is CASSPRDRGIGGYTF.

V and J are TRBV27 and TRBJ2-4; the D gene is possibly TRBD2 (6 bases). Between the trimmed V and J ends, which lost 5 bases and 6 bases, there was a span of 17 bases. Germline values: CDR1 MNHEY, CDR2 SMNVEV (reference sequence). This CDR3 spans 15 amino acids. CDR3 loop: CASSSLLGGGNIQYF. The CDR3 DNA is TGTGCCAGCAGTAGCCTGCTGGGAGGAGGAAACATTCAGTACTTC.

The chain employs TRBV15 and TRBJ1-5, with D hard to call. The CDR3 has 13 amino acids. Trimming took 5 bases from V and 2 from J, leaving 7 bases between them. Germline V gene lookup returns CDR1 LNHNV and CDR2 YYDKDF (reference sequence). The CDR3 spells CATSLQGNQPQHF. The CDR3 DNA reads TGTGCCACCAGCTTGCAGGGCAATCAGCCCCAGCATTTT.

This rearrangement joins TRBV5-1 to TRBJ2-5; 8 bases agree with TRBD2. J gave up 3 bases and V 0 bases, and 10 bases lay outside the gene matches. CDR1 is SGHRS and CDR2 is YFSETQ in the germline V gene. The CDR3 has 17 residues. CDR3 in amino acids: CASSLATSGGGEETQYF. The CDR3 DNA is TGCGCCAGCAGCTTGGCAACTAGCGGAGGGGGAGAAGAGACCCAGTACTTC.